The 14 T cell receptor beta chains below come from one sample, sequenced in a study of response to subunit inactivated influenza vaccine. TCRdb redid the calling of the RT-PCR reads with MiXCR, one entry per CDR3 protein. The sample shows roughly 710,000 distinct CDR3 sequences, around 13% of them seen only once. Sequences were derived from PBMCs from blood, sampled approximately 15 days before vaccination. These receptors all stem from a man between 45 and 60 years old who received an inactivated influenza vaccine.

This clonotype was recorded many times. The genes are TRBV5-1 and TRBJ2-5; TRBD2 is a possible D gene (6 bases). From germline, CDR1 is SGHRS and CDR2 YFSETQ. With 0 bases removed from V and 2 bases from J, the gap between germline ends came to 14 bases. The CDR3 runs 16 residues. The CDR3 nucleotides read TGCGCCAGCAGCTTGGGGGGGAGGAGACCACAAGAGACCCAGTACTTC. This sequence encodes CASSLGGRRPQETQYF. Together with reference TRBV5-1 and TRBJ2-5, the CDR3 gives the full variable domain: KAGVTQTPRYLIKTRGQQVTLSCSPISGHRSVSWYQQTPGQGLQFLFEYFSETQRNKGNFPGRFSGRQFSNSRSEMNVSTLELGDSALYLCASSLGGRRPQETQYFGPGTRLLVL.

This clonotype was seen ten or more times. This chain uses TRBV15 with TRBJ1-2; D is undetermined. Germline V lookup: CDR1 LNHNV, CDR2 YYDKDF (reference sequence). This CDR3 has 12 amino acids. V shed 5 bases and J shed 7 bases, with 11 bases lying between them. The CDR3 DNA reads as TGTGCCACCAGCGAGGGAGCGGGTGGCTACACCTTC. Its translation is CATSEGAGGYTF.

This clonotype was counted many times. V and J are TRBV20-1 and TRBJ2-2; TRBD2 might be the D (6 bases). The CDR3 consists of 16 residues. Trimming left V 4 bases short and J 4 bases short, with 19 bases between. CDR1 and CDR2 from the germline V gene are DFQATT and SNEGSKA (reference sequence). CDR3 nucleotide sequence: TGCAGTGCTAAGGTTGGGCTAGCGAGTGTCACCGGGGAGCTGTTTTTT. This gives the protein CSAKVGLASVTGELFF.

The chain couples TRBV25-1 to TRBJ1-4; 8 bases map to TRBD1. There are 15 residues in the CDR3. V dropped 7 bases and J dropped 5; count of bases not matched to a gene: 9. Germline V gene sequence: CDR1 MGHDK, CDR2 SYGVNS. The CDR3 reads CASNPSGTGNEKLFF. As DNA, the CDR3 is TGTGCCAGCAACCCTTCCGGGACAGGAAATGAAAAACTGTTTTTT.

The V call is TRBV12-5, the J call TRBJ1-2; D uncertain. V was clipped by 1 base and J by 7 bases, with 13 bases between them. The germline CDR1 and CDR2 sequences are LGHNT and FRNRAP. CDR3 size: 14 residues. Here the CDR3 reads CASGLGNSGSGYTF. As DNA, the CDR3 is TGTGCTAGTGGTTTGGGGAACAGTGGGAGTGGCTACACCTTC.

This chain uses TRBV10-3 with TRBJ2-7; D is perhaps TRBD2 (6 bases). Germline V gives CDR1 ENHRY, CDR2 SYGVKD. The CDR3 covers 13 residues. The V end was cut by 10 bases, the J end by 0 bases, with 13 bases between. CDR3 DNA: TGTGCCACCGGGACTCGGAGCTCCTACGAGCAGTACTTC. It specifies CATGTRSSYEQYF.

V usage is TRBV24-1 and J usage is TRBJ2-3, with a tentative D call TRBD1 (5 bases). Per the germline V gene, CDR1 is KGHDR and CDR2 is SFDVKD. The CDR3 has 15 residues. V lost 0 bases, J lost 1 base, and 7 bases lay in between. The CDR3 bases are TGTGCCACCAGTGATTTGCAACAGGGCACAGATACGCAGTATTTT. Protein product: CATSDLQQGTDTQYF.

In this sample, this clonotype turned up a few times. In DNA, the CDR3 is TGTGCCAGCAGTTTAAGTGTAGGGACAGCCGGCAATCAGCCCCAGCATTTT. This gives the protein CASSLSVGTAGNQPQHF. The rearrangement joins TRBV12-3 or TRBV12-4 to TRBJ1-5; 7 bases fit TRBD1. The CDR3 loop spans 17 amino acids. J was trimmed by 2 bases and V by 2 bases; bases with no gene match: 9.

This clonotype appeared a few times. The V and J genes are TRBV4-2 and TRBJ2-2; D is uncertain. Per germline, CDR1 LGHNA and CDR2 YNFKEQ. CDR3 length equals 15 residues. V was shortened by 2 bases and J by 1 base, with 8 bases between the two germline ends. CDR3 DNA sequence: TGTGCCAGCAGCCAACCTCAGAGGAACACCGGGGAGCTGTTTTTT. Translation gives CASSQPQRNTGELFF.

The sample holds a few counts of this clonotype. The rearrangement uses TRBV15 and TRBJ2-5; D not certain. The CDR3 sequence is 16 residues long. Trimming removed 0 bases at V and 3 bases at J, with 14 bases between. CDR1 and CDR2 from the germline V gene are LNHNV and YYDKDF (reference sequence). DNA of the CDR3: TGTGCCACCAGCAGAGATTCGTATTGGAGAGAAGAGACCCAGTACTTC. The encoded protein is CATSRDSYWREETQYF. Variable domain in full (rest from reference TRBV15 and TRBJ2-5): DAMVIQNPRYQVTQFGKPVTLSCSQTLNHNVMYWYQQKSSQAPKLLFHYYDKDFNNEADTPDNFQSRRPNTSFCFLDIRSPGLGDTAMYLCATSRDSYWREETQYFGPGTRLLVL.

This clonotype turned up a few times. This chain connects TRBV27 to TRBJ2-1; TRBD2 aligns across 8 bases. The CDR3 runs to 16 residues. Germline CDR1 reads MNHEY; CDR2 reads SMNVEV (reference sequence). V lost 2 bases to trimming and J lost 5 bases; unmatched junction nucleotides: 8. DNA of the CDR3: TGTGCCAGCAGTTTACAGGGACTAGGGTGGGACAATGAGCAGTTCTTC. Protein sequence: CASSLQGLGWDNEQFF.

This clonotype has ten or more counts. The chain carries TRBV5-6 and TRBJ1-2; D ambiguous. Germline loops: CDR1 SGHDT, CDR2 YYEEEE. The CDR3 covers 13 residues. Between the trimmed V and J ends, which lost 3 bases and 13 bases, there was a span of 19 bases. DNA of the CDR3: TGTGCCAGCAGCTCTGCGGCTATGGGTCTCCGCACCTTC. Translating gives CASSSAAMGLRTF.

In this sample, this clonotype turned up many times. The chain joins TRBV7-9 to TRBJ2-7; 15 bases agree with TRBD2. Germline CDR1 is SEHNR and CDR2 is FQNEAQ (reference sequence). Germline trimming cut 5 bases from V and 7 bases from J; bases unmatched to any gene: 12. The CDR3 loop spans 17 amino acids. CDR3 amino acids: CASSHRGLAGGPKEQYF. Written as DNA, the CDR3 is TGTGCCAGCAGCCACCGCGGACTAGCGGGAGGGCCAAAAGAGCAGTACTTC.

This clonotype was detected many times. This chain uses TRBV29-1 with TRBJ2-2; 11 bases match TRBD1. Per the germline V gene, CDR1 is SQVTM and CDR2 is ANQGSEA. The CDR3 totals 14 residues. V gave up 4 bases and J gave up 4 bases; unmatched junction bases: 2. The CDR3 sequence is CSVAGTGGTGELFF. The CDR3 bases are TGCAGCGTTGCCGGGACAGGGGGCACCGGGGAGCTGTTTTTT.